Reported below is one T cell receptor (beta chain). Trimming left V 0 bases short and J 3 bases short, with 7 bases between. Germline V gives CDR1 SGHDT, CDR2 YYEEEE. The CDR3 extends over 13 amino acids. Patients were excluded for autoimmune disease history or systemic immunosuppression. This record comes from a study of OX40 agonist ivuxolimab in advanced cancers. Study overall: Ivuxolimab, an agonistic anti-OX40 (CD134) antibody, was given to patients.

Only in-frame clones appear in the TCRdb table, and some are missing; sequencing was by immunoSEQ multiplex PCR. The table includes around 100,000 clones, more than 95% detected once. The material sequenced was CD4+ or CD8+ T cells sorted from blood, taken in a trial of the OX40 agonist ivuxolimab. This chain uses TRBV5-6 with TRBJ2-7; the D is unclear. This clonotype originated in an adult with an advanced solid tumor such as melanoma, head and neck, liver or kidney cancer. For the CDR3, the DNA is TGTGCCAGCAGCTTGGACGGAAGCTACGAGCAGTACTTC. Protein sequence: CASSLDGSYEQYF.